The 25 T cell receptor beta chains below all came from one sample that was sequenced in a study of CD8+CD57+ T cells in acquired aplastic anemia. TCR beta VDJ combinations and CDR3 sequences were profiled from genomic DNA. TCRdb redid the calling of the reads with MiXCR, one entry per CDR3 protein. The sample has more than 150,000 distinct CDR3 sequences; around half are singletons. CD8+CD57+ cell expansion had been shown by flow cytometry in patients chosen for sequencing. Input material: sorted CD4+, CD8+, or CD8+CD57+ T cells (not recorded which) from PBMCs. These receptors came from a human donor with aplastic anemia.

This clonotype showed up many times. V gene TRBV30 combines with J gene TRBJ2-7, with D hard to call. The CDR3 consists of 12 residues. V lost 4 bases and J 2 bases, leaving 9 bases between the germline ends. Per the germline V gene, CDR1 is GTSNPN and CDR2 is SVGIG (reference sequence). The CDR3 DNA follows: TGTGCCTGGAACCAGGACCCCTACGAGCAGTACTTC. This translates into CAWNQDPYEQYF.

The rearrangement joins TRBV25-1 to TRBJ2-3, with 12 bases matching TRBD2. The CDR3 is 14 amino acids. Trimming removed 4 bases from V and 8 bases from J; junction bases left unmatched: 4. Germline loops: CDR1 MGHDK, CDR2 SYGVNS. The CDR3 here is CASSGLAGVGTQYF. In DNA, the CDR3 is TGTGCCAGCAGTGGACTAGCGGGAGTTGGTACGCAGTATTTT.

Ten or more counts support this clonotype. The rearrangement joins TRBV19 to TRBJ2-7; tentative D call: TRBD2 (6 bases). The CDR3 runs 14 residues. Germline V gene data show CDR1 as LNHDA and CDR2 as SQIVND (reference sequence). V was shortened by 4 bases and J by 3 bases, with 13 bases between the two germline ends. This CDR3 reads CASSTRLGSYEQYF. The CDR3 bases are TGTGCCAGTAGTACAAGACTAGGAAGCTACGAGCAGTACTTC.

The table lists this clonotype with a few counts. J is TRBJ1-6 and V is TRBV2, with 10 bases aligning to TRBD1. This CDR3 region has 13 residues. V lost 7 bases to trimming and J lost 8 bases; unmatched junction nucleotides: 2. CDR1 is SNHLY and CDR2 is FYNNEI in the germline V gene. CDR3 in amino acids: CASKGQGYSPLHF. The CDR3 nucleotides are TGTGCCAGCAAGGGACAGGGGTATTCACCCCTCCACTTT. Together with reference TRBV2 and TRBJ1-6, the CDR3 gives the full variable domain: EPEVTQTPSHQVTQMGQEVILRCVPISNHLYFYWYRQILGQKVEFLVSFYNNEISEKSEIFDDQFSVERPDGSNFTLKIRSTKLEDSAMYFCASKGQGYSPLHFGNGTRLTVT.

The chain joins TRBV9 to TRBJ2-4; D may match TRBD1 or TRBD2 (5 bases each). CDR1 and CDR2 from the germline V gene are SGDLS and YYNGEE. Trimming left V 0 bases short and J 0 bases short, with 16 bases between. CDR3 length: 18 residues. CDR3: CASSVAPWEQGAKNIQYF. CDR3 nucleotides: TGTGCCAGCAGCGTAGCCCCATGGGAGCAGGGAGCCAAAAACATTCAGTACTTC.

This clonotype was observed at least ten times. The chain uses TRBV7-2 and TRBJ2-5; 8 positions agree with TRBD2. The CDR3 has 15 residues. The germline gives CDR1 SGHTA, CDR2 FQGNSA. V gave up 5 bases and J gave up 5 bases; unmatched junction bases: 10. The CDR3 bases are TGTGCCAGCAGCCAAGGGCGGGGGGTCGCGGAGACCCAGTACTTC. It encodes CASSQGRGVAETQYF. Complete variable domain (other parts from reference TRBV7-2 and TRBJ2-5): GAGVSQSPSNKVTEKGKDVELRCDPISGHTALYWYRQSLGQGLEFLIYFQGNSAPDKSGLPSDRFSAERTGGSVSTLTIQRTQQEDSAVYLCASSQGRGVAETQYFGPGTRLLVL.

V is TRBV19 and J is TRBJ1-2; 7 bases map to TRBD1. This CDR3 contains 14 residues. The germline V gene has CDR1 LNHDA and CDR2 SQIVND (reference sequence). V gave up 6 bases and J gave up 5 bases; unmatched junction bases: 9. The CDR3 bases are TGTGCCAGTAGCGGACAGGTAGGATCATATGGCTACACCTTC. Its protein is CASSGQVGSYGYTF.

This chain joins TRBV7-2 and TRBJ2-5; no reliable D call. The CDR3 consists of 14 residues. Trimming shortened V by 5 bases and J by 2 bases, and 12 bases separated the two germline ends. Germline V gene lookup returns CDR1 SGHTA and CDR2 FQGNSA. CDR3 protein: CASSPDRTQETQYF. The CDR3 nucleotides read TGTGCCAGCAGCCCAGATCGAACTCAAGAGACCCAGTACTTC. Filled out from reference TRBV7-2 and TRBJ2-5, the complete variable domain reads GAGVSQSPSNKVTEKGKDVELRCDPISGHTALYWYRQSLGQGLEFLIYFQGNSAPDKSGLPSDRFSAERTGGSVSTLTIQRTQQEDSAVYLCASSPDRTQETQYFGPGTRLLVL.

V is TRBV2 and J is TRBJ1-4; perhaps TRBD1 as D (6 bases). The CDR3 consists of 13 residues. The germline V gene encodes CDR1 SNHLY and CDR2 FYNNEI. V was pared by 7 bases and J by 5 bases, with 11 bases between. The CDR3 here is CASKMRGNEKLFF. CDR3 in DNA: TGTGCCAGCAAGATGAGGGGGAATGAAAAACTGTTTTTT.

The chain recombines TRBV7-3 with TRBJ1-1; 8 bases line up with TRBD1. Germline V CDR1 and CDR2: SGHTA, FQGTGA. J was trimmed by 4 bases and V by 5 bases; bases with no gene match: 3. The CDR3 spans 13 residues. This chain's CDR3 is CASSDTGGTEAFF. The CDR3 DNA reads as TGTGCCAGCAGCGATACAGGGGGCACTGAAGCTTTCTTT. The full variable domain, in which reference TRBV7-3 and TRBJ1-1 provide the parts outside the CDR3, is GAGVSQTPSNKVTEKGKYVELRCDPISGHTALYWYRQSLGQGPEFLIYFQGTGAADDSGLPNDRFFAVRPEGSVSTLKIQRTERGDSAVYLCASSDTGGTEAFFGQGTRLTVV.

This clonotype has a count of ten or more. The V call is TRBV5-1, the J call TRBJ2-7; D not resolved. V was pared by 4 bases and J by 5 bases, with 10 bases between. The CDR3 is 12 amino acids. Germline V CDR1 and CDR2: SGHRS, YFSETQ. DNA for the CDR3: TGCGCCAGCAGCGGTCCCACAGACGAGCAGTACTTC. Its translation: CASSGPTDEQYF.

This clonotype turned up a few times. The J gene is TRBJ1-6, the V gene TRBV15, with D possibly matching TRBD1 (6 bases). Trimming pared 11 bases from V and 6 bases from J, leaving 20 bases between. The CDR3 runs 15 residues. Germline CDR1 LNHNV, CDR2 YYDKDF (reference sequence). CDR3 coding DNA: TGTGCCGTTCAAACGGGGGGCTCGGGTAATTCACCCCTCCACTTT. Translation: CAVQTGGSGNSPLHF.

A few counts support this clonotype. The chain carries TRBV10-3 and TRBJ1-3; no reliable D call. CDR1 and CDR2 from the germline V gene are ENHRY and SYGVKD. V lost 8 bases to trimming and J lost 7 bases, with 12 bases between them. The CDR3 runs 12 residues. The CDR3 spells CAIQAADNTIYF. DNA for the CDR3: TGTGCCATCCAAGCGGCAGATAACACCATATATTTT.

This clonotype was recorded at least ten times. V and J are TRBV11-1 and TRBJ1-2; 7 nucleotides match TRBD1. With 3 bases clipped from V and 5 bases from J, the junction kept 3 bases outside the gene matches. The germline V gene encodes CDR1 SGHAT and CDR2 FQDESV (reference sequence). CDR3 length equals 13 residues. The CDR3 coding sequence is TGTGCCAGCAGCTTGGCGACAGGGTATGGCTACACCTTC. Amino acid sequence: CASSLATGYGYTF.

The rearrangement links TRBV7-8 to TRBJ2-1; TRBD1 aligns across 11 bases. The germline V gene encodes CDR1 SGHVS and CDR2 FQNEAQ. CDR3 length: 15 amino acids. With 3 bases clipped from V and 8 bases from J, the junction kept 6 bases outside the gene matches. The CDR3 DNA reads TGTGCCAGCAGCTTGGACAGGGGGCCTTACTATGAGCAGTTCTTC. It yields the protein CASSLDRGPYYEQFF.

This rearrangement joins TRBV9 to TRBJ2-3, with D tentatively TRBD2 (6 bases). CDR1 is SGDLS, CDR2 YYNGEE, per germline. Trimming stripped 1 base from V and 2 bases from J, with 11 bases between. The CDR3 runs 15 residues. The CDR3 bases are TGTGCCAGCAGCGTACTGGCGGGAAACACAGATACGCAGTATTTT. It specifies CASSVLAGNTDTQYF.

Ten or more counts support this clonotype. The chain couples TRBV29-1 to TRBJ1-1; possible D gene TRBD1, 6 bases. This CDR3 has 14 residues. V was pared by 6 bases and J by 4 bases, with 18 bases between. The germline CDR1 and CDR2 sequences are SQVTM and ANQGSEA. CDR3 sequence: CSVQGGGGSTEAFF. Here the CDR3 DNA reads TGCAGCGTCCAAGGGGGAGGTGGGAGCACTGAAGCTTTCTTT. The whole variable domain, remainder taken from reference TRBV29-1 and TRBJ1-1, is SAVISQKPSRDICQRGTSLTIQCQVDSQVTMMFWYRQQPGQSLTLIATANQGSEATYESGFVIDKFPISRPNLTFSTLTVSNMSPEDSSIYLCSVQGGGGSTEAFFGQGTRLTVV.

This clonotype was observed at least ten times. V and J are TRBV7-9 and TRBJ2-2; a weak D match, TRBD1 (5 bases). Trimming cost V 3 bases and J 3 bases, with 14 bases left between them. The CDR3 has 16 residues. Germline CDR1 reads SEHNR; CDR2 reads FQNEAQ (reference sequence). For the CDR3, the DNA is TGTGCCAGCAGCTTTGACAGTGGCACGGACACCGGGGAGCTGTTTTTT. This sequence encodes CASSFDSGTDTGELFF.

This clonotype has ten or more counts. DNA for the CDR3: TGTGCCAGCCAGGGGTGGACTGAAGCTTTCTTT. Its protein product is CASQGWTEAFF. The chain couples TRBV19 to TRBJ1-1, with D perhaps TRBD1 (6 bases). The CDR3 contains 11 residues. Germline V lookup: CDR1 LNHDA, CDR2 SQIVND (reference sequence). V was pared by 9 bases and J by 5 bases, with 10 bases between. The variable domain in full, with the rest retrieved from reference TRBV19 and TRBJ1-1, is DGGITQSPKYLFRKEGQNVTLSCEQNLNHDAMYWYRQDPGQGLRLIYYSQIVNDFQKGDIAEGYSVSREKKESFPLTVTSAQKNPTAFYLCASQGWTEAFFGQGTRLTVV.

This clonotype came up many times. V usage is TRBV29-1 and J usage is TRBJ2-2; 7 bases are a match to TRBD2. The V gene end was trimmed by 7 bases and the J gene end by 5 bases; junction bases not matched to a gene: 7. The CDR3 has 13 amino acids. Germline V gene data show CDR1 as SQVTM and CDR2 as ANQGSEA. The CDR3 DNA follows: TGCAGCGCGCCGACTAGCCCTACCGGGGAGCTGTTTTTT. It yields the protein CSAPTSPTGELFF.

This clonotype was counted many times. The CDR3 DNA reads TGCAGTGCTAAAGGGGGCAGCACAGATACGCAGTATTTT. It specifies CSAKGGSTDTQYF. The V gene is TRBV20-1, the J gene TRBJ2-3; TRBD1 agrees at 7 bases. Germline CDR1 DFQATT, CDR2 SNEGSKA (reference sequence). The CDR3 spans 13 residues. Unmatched junction bases numbered 1, after V lost 4 bases and J lost 0 bases.

The CDR3 loop is CASSVAIGQGLNEQYF. The CDR3 DNA reads as TGTGCCAGCAGCGTAGCAATCGGACAGGGGCTCAACGAGCAGTACTTC. The J gene is TRBJ2-7, the V gene TRBV9, with 9 bases identical to TRBD1. CDR1 and CDR2 from the germline V gene are SGDLS and YYNGEE. The V and J ends lost 0 bases and 5 bases, in that order; junction bases with no gene match: 9. The CDR3 consists of 16 residues.

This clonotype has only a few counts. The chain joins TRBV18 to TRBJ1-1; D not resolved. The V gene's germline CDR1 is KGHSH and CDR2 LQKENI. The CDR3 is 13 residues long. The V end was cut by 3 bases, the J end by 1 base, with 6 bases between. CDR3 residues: CASSPERNTEAFF. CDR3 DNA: TGTGCCAGCTCACCCGAACGGAACACTGAAGCTTTCTTT.

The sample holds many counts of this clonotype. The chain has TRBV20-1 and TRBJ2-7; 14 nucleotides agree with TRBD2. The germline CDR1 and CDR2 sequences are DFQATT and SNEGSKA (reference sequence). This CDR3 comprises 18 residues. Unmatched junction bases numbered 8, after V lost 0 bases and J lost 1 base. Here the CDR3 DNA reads TGCAGTGCTAGAGATATCGGGACTAGCGGGAGTTTATCCTACGAGCAGTACTTC. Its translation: CSARDIGTSGSLSYEQYF.

The CDR3 region has the DNA TGTGCCAGCAAAGGGCCCGCAGATACGCAGTATTTT. Translated: CASKGPADTQYF. This chain joins TRBV2 and TRBJ2-3, with D uncertain. Trimming removed 7 bases at V and 4 bases at J, with 9 bases between. This CDR3 is built from 12 residues. Looked up from germline, CDR1 is SNHLY and CDR2 is FYNNEI.